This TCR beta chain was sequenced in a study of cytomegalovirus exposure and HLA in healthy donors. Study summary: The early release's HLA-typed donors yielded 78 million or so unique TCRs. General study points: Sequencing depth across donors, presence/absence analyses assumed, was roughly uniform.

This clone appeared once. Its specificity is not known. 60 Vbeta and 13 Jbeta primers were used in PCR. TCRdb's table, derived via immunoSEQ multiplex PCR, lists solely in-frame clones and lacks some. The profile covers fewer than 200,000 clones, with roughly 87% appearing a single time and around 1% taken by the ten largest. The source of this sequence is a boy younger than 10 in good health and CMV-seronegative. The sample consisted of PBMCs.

CDR3 amino acids: CASNLRRTENEKLFF. For the CDR3, the DNA is TGTGCCAGCAACTTACGGAGAACCGAGAATGAAAAACTGTTTTTT. V is TRBV28 and J is TRBJ1-4; D remains ambiguous. Germline-derived CDR1 and CDR2 are MDHEN and SYDVKM. The CDR3 totals 15 residues. V lost 7 bases and J 5 bases, leaving 17 bases between the germline ends. Using reference TRBV28 and TRBJ1-4 for the parts outside the CDR3, the full variable domain is DVKVTQSSRYLVKRTGEKVFLECVQDMDHENMFWYRQDPGLGLRLIYFSYDVKMKEKGDIPEGYSVSREKKERFSLILESASTNQTSMYLCASNLRRTENEKLFFGSGTQLSVL.